The next 22 T cell receptor beta chains were all read from a single sample in a study of post-analysis software for immune sequencing data. Points from the study as a whole: Patients carried a handful of TRBV segments more frequently than controls did, and TRBV5-6, TRBV5-1 and TRBV20-1 were among them.

Prepared TCR beta cDNA libraries contained unique molecular identifiers. Using its own MiXCR run on the PCR reads, TCRdb lists one record per CDR3 protein. In the table there are about 540,000 distinct CDR3 sequences, approximately 34% of which are singletons. No antigen has been assigned to these receptors. Source material: blood. These receptors came from a girl under 18 with multiple sclerosis.

The CDR3 DNA reads as TGCAGTGCCATCCGGGACAGTTCCTACGAGCAGTACTTC. Translation gives CSAIRDSSYEQYF. This rearrangement joins TRBV20-1 to TRBJ2-7, with TRBD1 matching 7 bases. The CDR3 has 13 amino acids. Germline V gene lookup returns CDR1 DFQATT and CDR2 SNEGSKA (reference sequence). Trimming cost V 6 bases and J 1 base; bases outside gene matches: 6.

This chain connects TRBV3-1 to TRBJ1-2; unclear D gene. The CDR3 has 14 amino acids. V lost 1 base and J 4 bases, leaving 10 bases between the germline ends. The germline V gene encodes CDR1 LGHDT and CDR2 YNNKEL (reference sequence). In nucleotides, the CDR3 is TGTGCCAGCAGCCAAGGTGAGGGATCCTATGGCTACACCTTC. Translation gives CASSQGEGSYGYTF.

This clonotype was observed a handful of times. The genes are TRBV4-2 and TRBJ2-1; the D gene could be TRBD1 or TRBD2 (5 bases each). Germline values: CDR1 LGHNA, CDR2 YNFKEQ. The CDR3 covers 12 residues. V was cut by 5 bases and J by 10 bases, with 12 bases left in between. The CDR3 sequence is CASSGETAEQFF. The CDR3 nucleotides read TGTGCCAGCAGCGGGGAGACAGCCGAGCAGTTCTTC.

The gene calls are TRBV15 and TRBJ1-2; D call uncertain. Germline loops: CDR1 LNHNV, CDR2 YYDKDF (reference sequence). There are 14 residues in the CDR3. Deletions cut 0 bases from V and 4 bases from J, with 9 bases between. Here the CDR3 reads CATSRDRGSYGYTF. The CDR3 coding sequence is TGTGCCACCAGCAGAGATCGCGGTTCCTATGGCTACACCTTC. Supplemented by reference TRBV15 and TRBJ1-2, the full variable domain reads DAMVIQNPRYQVTQFGKPVTLSCSQTLNHNVMYWYQQKSSQAPKLLFHYYDKDFNNEADTPDNFQSRRPNTSFCFLDIRSPGLGDTAMYLCATSRDRGSYGYTFGSGTRLTVV.

This CDR3 reads CASSQDWGPGYGYTF. CDR3 DNA: TGTGCCAGCTCACAAGACTGGGGGCCGGGCTATGGCTACACCTTC. J is TRBJ1-2 and V is TRBV18; D is perhaps TRBD1 (6 bases). Germline CDR1 is KGHSH and CDR2 is LQKENI. V was shortened by 4 bases and J by 4 bases, with 16 bases between the two germline ends. The CDR3 runs to 15 residues.

The table lists this clonotype with a few counts. The rearrangement links TRBV5-1 to TRBJ2-3, with D unclear. CDR1 is SGHRS, CDR2 YFSETQ, per germline. The V and J ends lost 0 bases and 0 bases respectively, with 8 bases between them. The length of the CDR3 is 15 residues. In DNA form, the CDR3 reads TGCGCCAGCAGCTTGGGCCATACTAGCACAGATACGCAGTATTTT. Translating it yields CASSLGHTSTDTQYF.

This clonotype showed up just a few times. V is TRBV10-3 and J is TRBJ2-4; no clear D gene. V was cut by 0 bases and J by 1 base, with 4 bases left in between. CDR1 ENHRY and CDR2 SYGVKD come from the germline V gene. The CDR3 extends over 14 amino acids. CDR3 residues: CAISESWAKNIQYF. The CDR3 DNA reads TGTGCCATCAGTGAGTCGTGGGCCAAAAACATTCAGTACTTC.

CDR3 sequence: CSARAGTAYQETQYF. The CDR3 DNA sequence: TGCAGTGCTAGAGCCGGGACCGCGTACCAAGAGACCCAGTACTTC. V and J are TRBV20-1 and TRBJ2-5; the D gene could be TRBD1 or TRBD2 (5 bases each). This CDR3 comprises 15 residues. Germline loops: CDR1 DFQATT, CDR2 SNEGSKA (reference sequence). Trimming took off 1 base at V and 0 bases at J, with 12 bases between the two ends.

This clonotype was observed a handful of times. The gene calls are TRBV5-6 and TRBJ2-1, with D possibly matching TRBD2 (7 bases). V was pared by 2 bases and J by 15 bases, with 15 bases between. CDR3 length equals 12 residues. The germline gives CDR1 SGHDT, CDR2 YYEEEE. The CDR3 loop reads CASSLLRGALFF. As DNA, the CDR3 is TGTGCCAGCAGCTTACTTCGGGGGGCCTTGTTCTTC.

The J gene is TRBJ2-1, the V gene TRBV6-5; perhaps TRBD2 as D (6 bases). CDR1 MNHEY and CDR2 SVGAGI come from the germline V gene. Trimming removed 5 bases at V and 4 bases at J, with 12 bases between. The CDR3 totals 14 residues. In DNA, the CDR3 is TGTGCCAGCAGTCGCGGGGCCCTATACAATGAGCAGTTCTTC. This encodes CASSRGALYNEQFF.

This clonotype was seen at least ten times. The gene calls are TRBV7-3 and TRBJ2-1; TRBD2 matches 9 bases. Trimming took 5 bases from V and 2 from J; bases not matched to a gene: 4. Per germline, CDR1 SGHTA and CDR2 FQGTGA. The CDR3 totals 15 residues. This CDR3 reads CASSPLAGAYNEQFF. CDR3 nucleotides: TGTGCCAGCAGCCCCTTAGCGGGGGCCTACAATGAGCAGTTCTTC.

The chain carries TRBV11-2 and TRBJ2-1, with no clear D. CDR1 and CDR2 from the germline V gene are SGHAT and FQNNGV. The germline V and J ends were trimmed by 5 bases and 7 bases, with 27 bases remaining between them. This CDR3 region has 18 residues. As DNA, the CDR3 is TGTGCCAGCAGCCAGCAATCCGAACGGGCCACACGCCGGAATGAGCAGTTCTTC. Protein product: CASSQQSERATRRNEQFF.

In this sample, this clonotype turned up a few times. This chain joins TRBV5-1 and TRBJ2-1; 9 bases map to TRBD2. Trimming removed 0 bases from V and 12 bases from J; junction bases left unmatched: 10. Germline-derived CDR1 and CDR2 are SGHRS and YFSETQ. This CDR3 region has 15 residues. DNA of the CDR3: TGCGCCAGCAGCTTGGACAGCGGGGGGCCCTTGACGCAGTTCTTC. This encodes CASSLDSGGPLTQFF.

The gene calls are TRBV20-1 and TRBJ2-1, with 14 nucleotides matching TRBD2. Trimming cost V 5 bases and J 4 bases; bases outside gene matches: 7. This CDR3 has 16 residues. The germline V gene has CDR1 DFQATT and CDR2 SNEGSKA (reference sequence). CDR3 residues: CSAPGLAGVGYNEQFF. CDR3 sequence (DNA): TGCAGTGCTCCGGGACTAGCGGGAGTGGGGTACAATGAGCAGTTCTTC.

This clonotype was counted between two and nine times. This chain connects TRBV20-1 to TRBJ2-3, with a possible D match to TRBD2 (6 bases). Trimming stripped 6 bases from V and 4 bases from J, with 23 bases between. From germline, CDR1 is DFQATT and CDR2 SNEGSKA (reference sequence). CDR3 size: 16 residues. The CDR3 DNA reads TGCAGTGCCCCGATCCCGGGGGTATGGTTTCCAGATACGCAGTATTTT. It is translated as CSAPIPGVWFPDTQYF.

The V and J genes are TRBV7-6 and TRBJ1-1; weak D call: TRBD1 (5 bases). The CDR3 sequence is 14 residues long. In germline, CDR1 is SGHVS, CDR2 FNYEAQ. Trimming shortened V by 8 bases and J by 1 base, and 14 bases separated the two germline ends. The DNA for the CDR3 is TGTGCCAGCCGTTTAGTGGACACGAACACTGAAGCTTTCTTT. It specifies CASRLVDTNTEAFF.

A note on this clonotype: A clone one base away is much larger, so this may be a read error. CDR3 loop: CASSLGADSNQSQHF. The CDR3 DNA reads as TGTGCCAGCAGCTTGGGGGCGGATAGCAATCAGTCCCAGCATTTT. The chain carries TRBV5-5 and TRBJ1-5; D uncertain. Germline values: CDR1 SGHKS, CDR2 YYEKEE (reference sequence). The CDR3 consists of 15 residues. Based on the CDR3 plus reference TRBV5-5 and TRBJ1-5, the full variable domain is DAGVTQSPTHLIKTRGQQVTLRCSPISGHKSVSWYQQVLGQGPQFIFQYYEKEERGRGNFPDRFSARQFPNYSSELNVNALLLGDSALYLCASSLGADSNQSQHFGDGTRLSIL.

The V call is TRBV4-2, the J call TRBJ2-2, with D possibly TRBD1 on 5 matching bases. The V end was cut by 3 bases, the J end by 3 bases, with 8 bases between. This CDR3 spans 14 amino acids. Germline values: CDR1 LGHNA, CDR2 YNFKEQ. The chain's CDR3 is CASSHRVDTGELFF. The DNA for the CDR3 is TGTGCCAGCAGCCACAGGGTGGACACCGGGGAGCTGTTTTTT.

This clonotype has more than one count but fewer than ten. The J gene is TRBJ2-3, the V gene TRBV6-5; D is uncertain. The V and J ends lost 7 bases and 2 bases respectively, with 10 bases between them. The CDR3 spans 13 residues. CDR1 is MNHEY, CDR2 SVGAGI, per germline. The CDR3 loop reads CASTQDSTDTQYF. The DNA for the CDR3 is TGTGCCAGCACCCAAGACTCCACAGATACGCAGTATTTT.

This clonotype has at least ten counts. The chain is built from TRBV24-1 and TRBJ1-5; 9 bases align to TRBD1. V was clipped by 4 bases and J by 5 bases; unmatched bases: 5. Per the germline V gene, CDR1 is KGHDR and CDR2 is SFDVKD. CDR3 length: 15 residues. The CDR3 reads CATSDPGTGHQPQHF. Written as DNA, the CDR3 is TGTGCCACCAGTGACCCGGGGACAGGGCATCAGCCCCAGCATTTT.

The sample holds one count of this clonotype. The rearrangement uses TRBV12-3 or TRBV12-4 and TRBJ2-1, with a tentative D call TRBD1 (6 bases). The CDR3 runs to 15 residues. V gave up 5 bases and J gave up 7 bases, with 18 bases separating them. The CDR3, as DNA: TGTGCCAGCAGTCTCAGGGGCCCCGCCGAAAATGAGCAGTTCTTC. Its protein product is CASSLRGPAENEQFF.

The gene calls are TRBV14 and TRBJ2-1; D could derive from TRBD1 or TRBD2 (5 bases each). V dropped 4 bases and J dropped 14 bases, with 12 bases sitting between them. In germline, CDR1 is SGHDN, CDR2 FVKESK. The CDR3 runs 11 residues. For the CDR3, the DNA is TGTGCCAGCAGCCGGGACGGTGGGGAGTTCTTC. Amino acid sequence: CASSRDGGEFF.